A single sample gave rise to the 28 T cell receptor beta chains below, sequenced in a study of post-analysis software for immune sequencing data. Study results and limitations: The five TRBV segments detected at higher frequency in patients than in controls included TRBV5-6, TRBV5-1 and TRBV20-1.

TCR beta libraries were prepared from cDNA with unique molecular identifiers. TCRdb redid the calling of the PCR reads with MiXCR, one entry per CDR3 protein. The sample consists of about 400,000 distinct CDR3 sequences, less than 40% of them appearing once. Their cognate antigens are unknown. The sample consisted of blood. Receptor source: a girl aged 10 to 17 with multiple sclerosis.

This clonotype was counted a few times. The V and J genes are TRBV12-3 or TRBV12-4 and TRBJ2-7; no clear D gene. This CDR3 region has 14 residues. Trimming pared 4 bases from V and 7 bases from J, leaving 17 bases between. The CDR3 DNA reads TGTGCCAGCAGTTCACGGGCTCGAAGGTGGGAGCAGTACTTC. It encodes CASSSRARRWEQYF.

On this clonotype: A read error may produce the germline difference seen at one junction end. The chain carries TRBV3-1 and TRBJ1-2; no reliable D call. This CDR3 has 14 amino acids. CDR1 and CDR2 (germline): LGHDT, YNNKEL (reference sequence). CDR3 in amino acids: CASSQDRANYDYTF. The CDR3 coding sequence is TGTGCCAGCAGCCAAGATAGAGCGAACTATGACTACACCTTC.

V and J are TRBV5-1 and TRBJ1-1; 7 nucleotides agree with TRBD1. V lost 3 bases and J lost 1; bases outside the gene matches: 3. Germline V CDR1 and CDR2: SGHRS, YFSETQ. The CDR3 is made up of 14 amino acids. DNA for the CDR3: TGCGCCAGCAGCTCCCGACAGGGGAACACTGAAGCTTTCTTT. It codes for CASSSRQGNTEAFF.

J is TRBJ1-2 and V is TRBV2; 9 positions agree with TRBD1. J was trimmed by 5 bases and V by 4 bases; bases with no gene match: 11. There are 16 residues in the CDR3. The germline V gene encodes CDR1 SNHLY and CDR2 FYNNEI. Written as DNA, the CDR3 is TGTGCCAGCAGTGGGAGAAAACAGGGGGCGCATTATGGCTACACCTTC. It translates to CASSGRKQGAHYGYTF.

This clonotype was seen more than once but under ten times. The chain employs TRBV12-3 or TRBV12-4 and TRBJ2-1, with TRBD2 identical over 15 bases. There are 15 residues in the CDR3. The J segment lost 9 bases and the V segment lost 6 bases, leaving 6 bases of the junction unmatched. DNA for the CDR3: TGTGCCAGCAGCCGGACTAGCGGGGGGGCCGGTGAGCAGTTCTTC. Its protein is CASSRTSGGAGEQFF.

The V and J genes are TRBV5-1 and TRBJ2-1; 13 bases line up with TRBD2. Germline CDR1 reads SGHRS; CDR2 reads YFSETQ. Trimming at V came to 4 bases and at J to 1 base, leaving 2 bases not matched to a gene. CDR3 length: 16 amino acids. CDR3 DNA sequence: TGCGCCAGCAGCCAGACTAGCGGGGGGTCCTACAATGAGCAGTTCTTC. Translated: CASSQTSGGSYNEQFF. Full variable domain (missing parts from reference TRBV5-1 and TRBJ2-1): KAGVTQTPRYLIKTRGQQVTLSCSPISGHRSVSWYQQTPGQGLQFLFEYFSETQRNKGNFPGRFSGRQFSNSRSEMNVSTLELGDSALYLCASSQTSGGSYNEQFFGPGTRLTVL.

The rearrangement links TRBV29-1 to TRBJ2-7; no clear D gene. CDR1 is SQVTM and CDR2 is ANQGSEA in the germline V gene. This CDR3 is built from 12 residues. V dropped 0 bases and J dropped 6 bases, with 9 bases sitting between them. CDR3 DNA sequence: TGCAGCGTTGAAGAAGACTGCCCCGAGCAGTACTTC. Translated: CSVEEDCPEQYF.

This clonotype was counted between two and nine times. The genes are TRBV29-1 and TRBJ1-2; TRBD1 matches at 11 bases. CDR3 length equals 13 residues. Germline assignment: CDR1 SQVTM and CDR2 ANQGSEA. Trimming took 7 bases from V and 3 from J; bases not matched to a gene: 4. The CDR3 coding sequence is TGCAGCGCAGAGGGACAGGGGGACTATGGCTACACCTTC. This translates into CSAEGQGDYGYTF.

This chain links TRBV20-1 with TRBJ2-5; D gene ambiguous. The CDR3 loop spans 11 amino acids. Between the trimmed V and J ends, which lost 6 bases and 2 bases, there was a span of 7 bases. CDR1 and CDR2 (germline): DFQATT, SNEGSKA (reference sequence). The chain's CDR3 is CSALQQETQYF. In DNA, the CDR3 is TGCAGTGCGCTACAACAAGAGACCCAGTACTTC.

The CDR3 protein is CASSRTAEGYGYTF. DNA for the CDR3: TGTGCCAGCAGTCGGACAGCGGAGGGGTATGGCTACACCTTC. V usage is TRBV6-5 and J usage is TRBJ1-2, with D perhaps matching TRBD1 (6 bases). Germline CDR1 is MNHEY and CDR2 is SVGAGI. Trimming took 5 bases from V and 5 from J, leaving 15 bases between them. The length of the CDR3 is 14 residues.

This clonotype was detected only a few times. CDR3 in DNA: TGTGCCACCAGGGACTACGAGCAGTACTTC. This sequence encodes CATRDYEQYF. The chain carries TRBV24-1 and TRBJ2-7, with D unresolved. The V gene's germline CDR1 is KGHDR and CDR2 SFDVKD. Deletions cut 7 bases from V and 3 bases from J, with 3 bases between. This CDR3 has 10 residues.

The V call is TRBV20-1, the J call TRBJ1-5; 7 nucleotides agree with TRBD1. The V and J ends lost 0 bases and 11 bases, in that order; junction bases with no gene match: 13. Germline lookup yields CDR1 DFQATT and CDR2 SNEGSKA (reference sequence). The CDR3 runs 15 residues. The CDR3 loop is CSARELIYRGSAQHF. The CDR3, as DNA: TGCAGTGCTAGAGAGCTAATATACAGGGGATCGGCCCAGCATTTT.

Only a few counts were recorded for this clonotype. J is TRBJ2-4 and V is TRBV29-1; D perhaps matches TRBD1 (5 bases). V was clipped by 5 bases and J by 0 bases, with 11 bases between them. CDR1 and CDR2 (germline): SQVTM, ANQGSEA. This CDR3 has 14 residues. CDR3 nucleotides: TGCAGCGTTTTGTCAGGGTTAGCCAAAAACATTCAGTACTTC. Amino acids: CSVLSGLAKNIQYF.

The chain combines TRBV28 with TRBJ2-2, with no clear D. Trimming left V 8 bases short and J 1 base short, with 11 bases between. The germline gives CDR1 MDHEN, CDR2 SYDVKM. The CDR3 has 14 residues. The CDR3 DNA follows: TGTGCCAGCTATGACTTACTGAACACCGGGGAGCTGTTTTTT. The encoded protein is CASYDLLNTGELFF.

This sequence joins TRBV7-3 and TRBJ2-1; D is perhaps TRBD2 (7 bases). The CDR3 sequence is 13 residues long. The V end lost 2 bases, the J end lost 8 bases, and 10 bases lay between the germline ends. Germline assignment: CDR1 SGHTA and CDR2 FQGTGA. The CDR3: CASSLWGGDEQFF. The DNA of the CDR3 is TGTGCCAGCAGCTTATGGGGGGGCGATGAGCAGTTCTTC.

This chain joins TRBV12-3 or TRBV12-4 and TRBJ2-1; 10 nucleotides match TRBD2. Trimming took 5 bases from V and 13 from J; bases not matched to a gene: 14. The CDR3 extends over 15 amino acids. This CDR3 reads CASSPFSRAGGPQFF. CDR3 nucleotides: TGTGCCAGCAGTCCGTTCTCTAGAGCGGGGGGGCCCCAGTTCTTC.

This clonotype came up many times. The J gene is TRBJ2-3, the V gene TRBV20-1; D remains unclear. The V end lost 2 bases, the J end lost 5 bases, and 14 bases lay between the germline ends. Germline CDR1 is DFQATT and CDR2 is SNEGSKA (reference sequence). The CDR3 length is 14 residues. The CDR3 region is CSARPPIRVDTQYF. The CDR3 DNA is TGCAGTGCTAGACCCCCGATAAGGGTAGATACGCAGTATTTT.

This clonotype appeared a few times. The rearrangement links TRBV6-6 to TRBJ2-5, with 11 bases matching TRBD2. Germline CDR1 and CDR2: MNHNY and SVGAGI (reference sequence). The CDR3 contains 15 residues. Germline trimming cut 6 bases from V and 2 bases from J; bases unmatched to any gene: 5. The CDR3 reads CASRIAGGRQETQYF. The CDR3, as DNA: TGTGCCAGCAGAATAGCGGGGGGGCGACAAGAGACCCAGTACTTC.

This clonotype has just a few counts. The chain recombines TRBV5-1 with TRBJ1-2; a weak D match, TRBD1 (5 bases). The CDR3 length is 14 residues. Germline V gives CDR1 SGHRS, CDR2 YFSETQ. V lost 5 bases and J 3 bases, leaving 14 bases between the germline ends. The CDR3 nucleotides read TGCGCCAGCAGTCCTCGGCAGGGTGACTATGGCTACACCTTC. It encodes CASSPRQGDYGYTF.

J is TRBJ2-1 and V is TRBV7-2; D remains unclear. The J call may be mistaken, given a closer DNA end match to TRBJ2-7. The CDR3 runs 15 residues. Germline V gene sequence: CDR1 SGHTA, CDR2 FQGNSA. The CDR3 region is CASSPTRTRTYEQYF. The CDR3 DNA follows: TGTGCCAGCAGCCCAACAAGGACGCGAACCTACGAGCAGTACTTC.

The V and J genes are TRBV10-3 and TRBJ2-1; no clear D. The CDR3 runs 12 residues. CDR1 ENHRY and CDR2 SYGVKD come from the germline V gene. V was cut by 0 bases and J by 6 bases, with 3 bases left in between. CDR3 in amino acids: CAISESPNEQFF. The DNA for the CDR3 is TGTGCCATCAGTGAGTCGCCCAATGAGCAGTTCTTC.

The chain employs TRBV5-1 and TRBJ2-7; 9 positions agree with TRBD1. Germline CDR1 is SGHRS and CDR2 is YFSETQ. CDR3 length equals 13 residues. The ends lost 3 bases at V and 5 bases at J; junction bases unmatched: 3. This chain's CDR3 is CASSWGQGNEQYF. In DNA form, the CDR3 reads TGCGCCAGCAGCTGGGGACAGGGTAACGAGCAGTACTTC. Full variable domain (remainder filled in from reference TRBV5-1 and TRBJ2-7): KAGVTQTPRYLIKTRGQQVTLSCSPISGHRSVSWYQQTPGQGLQFLFEYFSETQRNKGNFPGRFSGRQFSNSRSEMNVSTLELGDSALYLCASSWGQGNEQYFGPGTRLTVT.

The chain has TRBV12-5 and TRBJ2-3; 8 positions match TRBD1. Looked up from germline, CDR1 is LGHNT and CDR2 is FRNRAP. The CDR3 length is 15 residues. With V trimmed by 2 bases and J by 4 bases, 5 bases remained unmatched. Here the CDR3 DNA reads TGTGCTAGTGGTTTGTCGGGACAGGTTGCAGATACGCAGTATTTT. It codes for CASGLSGQVADTQYF.

The chain carries TRBV6-5 and TRBJ2-1; TRBD2 is a possible D gene (6 bases). V was shortened by 8 bases and J by 9 bases, with 17 bases between the two germline ends. This CDR3 has 13 amino acids. Germline V gene sequence: CDR1 MNHEY, CDR2 SVGAGI. The CDR3 DNA is TGTGCCAGCTTGAGGGGTTTGGGGGGTGAGCAGTTCTTC. This translates into CASLRGLGGEQFF.

The V call is TRBV20-1, the J call TRBJ2-7; 9 nucleotides match TRBD1. Germline V gene lookup returns CDR1 DFQATT and CDR2 SNEGSKA (reference sequence). V shed 5 bases, J shed 3 bases, and the junction held 8 bases outside the gene matches. This CDR3 has 14 amino acids. The chain's CDR3 is CSASGTGPFYEQYF. The CDR3 DNA reads as TGCAGTGCTTCAGGGACAGGGCCGTTCTACGAGCAGTACTTC.

The rearrangement joins TRBV2 to TRBJ2-7; TRBD1 matches 9 bases. CDR1 is SNHLY and CDR2 is FYNNEI in the germline V gene. V trimming: 10 bases; J trimming: 6 bases; junction bases outside the gene matches: 16. The CDR3 runs 15 residues. Here the CDR3 DNA reads TGTGCCACCCTCGAAGGGGGGACAGGGACAATCGAGCAGTACTTC. Translated, it gives CATLEGGTGTIEQYF.

The chain has TRBV4-1 and TRBJ1-2; 7 bases are shared with TRBD1. Losses at the gene ends were 5 bases for V and 1 base for J; bases not matched to a gene: 7. The CDR3 sequence is 15 residues long. Germline-derived CDR1 and CDR2 are MGHRA and YSYEKL. The CDR3 region is CASSKSTGDNYGYTF. The DNA for the CDR3 is TGCGCCAGCAGCAAGTCTACAGGGGATAACTATGGCTACACCTTC.

The rearrangement links TRBV12-3 or TRBV12-4 to TRBJ1-2; D gene uncertain. The CDR3 contains 12 residues. The ends were cut back, 8 bases at V and 2 bases at J, with 9 bases in the middle. The DNA for the CDR3 is TGTGCCAGCCGCCTTCTCAACTATGGCTACACCTTC. This codes for CASRLLNYGYTF.